This TCR beta chain is from a study of OX40 agonist ivuxolimab in advanced cancers. Method: immunoSEQ multiplex PCR; TCRdb's copy keeps in-frame clones and lacks some. The table records 45,000 to 65,000 clones, roughly 84% of them present only once. V lost 7 bases and J lost 3, with 19 bases in between. Looked up from germline, CDR1 is MDHEN and CDR2 is SYDVKM. The CDR3 is made up of 16 amino acids. The chain uses TRBV28 and TRBJ1-3; D unclear. Sequencing used CD4+ or CD8+ T cells sorted from blood, obtained in a trial of the OX40 agonist ivuxolimab. The receptor was derived from an adult with an advanced solid tumor such as melanoma, head and neck, liver or kidney cancer. CDR3 DNA: TGTGCCAGCATTCTGACAAGAGGGCGGCGTGGAAACACCATATATTTT. Amino acid sequence: CASILTRGRRGNTIYF. Complete variable domain (other parts from reference TRBV28 and TRBJ1-3): DVKVTQSSRYLVKRTGEKVFLECVQDMDHENMFWYRQDPGLGLRLIYFSYDVKMKEKGDIPEGYSVSREKKERFSLILESASTNQTSMYLCASILTRGRRGNTIYFGEGSWLTVV.